Listed below are T cell receptor beta chains from one sample, sequenced in a study of blood T cell repertoires in COVID-19. Only in-frame clones appear in the TCRdb table, and some are missing; sequencing was by immunoSEQ multiplex PCR. The table shows 120,000 or so clones, with around 87% occurring only once. The sequencing sample was made of peripheral blood. The receptors were sampled from a woman in her fifties or sixties with acute or convalescent COVID-19. The CDR3 runs from the conserved cysteine through the conserved F or W. Fields, in order: clone size, J gene, D gene, V gene, CDR3 protein, CDR3 DNA. The D gene is left open where the match is weak. Not every row has a clone size; where given, it reads once, few, many or a size class.

clone size: NA; J gene: TRBJ2-5; D gene: TRBD2; V gene: TRBV14; CDR3 protein: CASSHWTSGRAFGETQYF; CDR3 DNA: TGTGCCAGCAGCCACTGGACTAGCGGGAGGGCCTTTGGAGAGACCCAGTACTTC
clone size: NA; J gene: TRBJ1-6; D gene: TRBD1; V gene: TRBV9; CDR3 protein: CASSAKGTGDSPLHF; CDR3 DNA: TGTGCCAGCAGCGCGAAGGGGACAGGGGATTCACCCCTCCACTTT
clone size: NA; J gene: TRBJ2-5; D gene: TRBD1; V gene: TRBV24-1; CDR3 protein: CATSDRDRGPETQYF; CDR3 DNA: TGTGCCACCAGTGACAGGGACAGGGGGCCAGAGACCCAGTACTTC
clone size: few; J gene: TRBJ2-3; D gene: NA; V gene: TRBV2; CDR3 protein: CASRGGISTDTQYF; CDR3 DNA: TGTGCCAGCCGCGGGGGCATTAGCACAGATACGCAGTATTTT
clone size: once; J gene: TRBJ2-3; D gene: NA; V gene: TRBV12-5; CDR3 protein: CASALGLLTSTDTQYF; CDR3 DNA: TGTGCTAGTGCCCTAGGCCTTCTGACTAGCACAGATACGCAGTATTTT
clone size: NA; J gene: TRBJ1-4; D gene: TRBD1; V gene: TRBV19; CDR3 protein: CASSLGQLRNEKLFF; CDR3 DNA: TGTGCCAGTAGCCTGGGACAGCTCCGTAATGAAAAACTGTTTTTT
clone size: NA; J gene: TRBJ1-2; D gene: NA; V gene: TRBV9; CDR3 protein: CASSVDSYYGYTF; CDR3 DNA: TGTGCCAGCAGCGTGGACAGCTACTATGGCTACACCTTC
clone size: NA; J gene: TRBJ2-1; D gene: NA; V gene: TRBV4-1; CDR3 protein: CASSQEEGQGWNEQFF; CDR3 DNA: TGCGCCAGCAGCCAAGAAGAAGGGCAGGGTTGGAATGAGCAGTTCTTC
clone size: few; J gene: TRBJ1-5; D gene: TRBD1; V gene: TRBV2; CDR3 protein: CASSEADRVGYSNQPQHF; CDR3 DNA: TGTGCCAGCAGTGAAGCGGACAGGGTGGGGTATAGCAATCAGCCCCAGCATTTT
clone size: NA; J gene: TRBJ1-1; D gene: NA; V gene: TRBV7-3; CDR3 protein: CASSLGVRAMNTEAFF; CDR3 DNA: TGTGCCAGCAGCTTAGGAGTCAGGGCCATGAACACTGAAGCTTTCTTT
clone size: NA; J gene: TRBJ2-1; D gene: TRBD1; V gene: TRBV6-1; CDR3 protein: CASSDGTGAYNEQFF; CDR3 DNA: TGTGCCAGCAGTGACGGGACAGGGGCCTACAATGAGCAGTTCTTC
clone size: NA; J gene: TRBJ1-3; D gene: NA; V gene: TRBV4-3; CDR3 protein: CASSQDLGQGSSGNTIYF; CDR3 DNA: TGCGCCAGCAGCCAAGATTTGGGGCAGGGAAGCTCTGGAAACACCATATATTTT
clone size: medium-sized; J gene: TRBJ2-2; D gene: TRBD2; V gene: TRBV29-1; CDR3 protein: CSVDPSGNTGELFF; CDR3 DNA: TGCAGCGTTGACCCTAGCGGTAACACCGGGGAGCTGTTTTTT
clone size: NA; J gene: TRBJ2-3; D gene: NA; V gene: TRBV9; CDR3 protein: CASSAGLGTDTQYF; CDR3 DNA: TGTGCCAGCAGCGCCGGACTTGGTACAGATACGCAGTATTTT
clone size: few; J gene: TRBJ1-2; D gene: NA; V gene: TRBV7-2; CDR3 protein: CASRTTGSNYGYTF; CDR3 DNA: TGTGCCAGCAGAACTACGGGATCTAACTATGGCTACACCTTC
clone size: NA; J gene: TRBJ2-5; D gene: NA; V gene: TRBV30; CDR3 protein: CAWSVTGRGLGETQYF; CDR3 DNA: TGTGCCTGGAGTGTAACGGGCAGGGGTTTAGGGGAGACCCAGTACTTC
clone size: NA; J gene: TRBJ1-3; D gene: NA; V gene: TRBV19; CDR3 protein: CASSDDPDRIHSGNTIYF; CDR3 DNA: TGTGCCAGTAGTGACGACCCCGACAGGATTCACTCTGGAAACACCATATATTTT
clone size: NA; J gene: TRBJ2-2; D gene: NA; V gene: TRBV7-2; CDR3 protein: CASSSTGPQTGELFF; CDR3 DNA: TGTGCCAGCAGCTCCACAGGCCCTCAGACCGGGGAGCTGTTTTTT
clone size: NA; J gene: TRBJ2-3; D gene: TRBD2; V gene: TRBV25-1; CDR3 protein: CASSVSVTGGQYF; CDR3 DNA: TGTGCCAGCAGTGTGAGCGTTACGGGGGGGCAGTATTTT
clone size: NA; J gene: TRBJ1-5; D gene: NA; V gene: TRBV30; CDR3 protein: CAWARHLDQPQHF; CDR3 DNA: TGTGCCTGGGCCAGACATCTGGATCAGCCCCAGCATTTT
clone size: NA; J gene: TRBJ2-2; D gene: TRBD1; V gene: TRBV24-1; CDR3 protein: CATSLTGGTGELFF; CDR3 DNA: TGTGCCACCAGTTTGACAGGGGGTACCGGGGAGCTGTTTTTT
clone size: NA; J gene: TRBJ2-7; D gene: TRBD2; V gene: TRBV29-1; CDR3 protein: CSVMGDMTSGTYEQYF; CDR3 DNA: TGCAGCGTTATGGGGGATATGACTAGCGGAACCTACGAGCAGTACTTC
clone size: NA; J gene: TRBJ2-2; D gene: TRBD2; V gene: TRBV4-1; CDR3 protein: CASSQDRAGGKTGELFF; CDR3 DNA: TGCGCCAGCAGCCAAGATAGGGCGGGGGGAAAGACCGGGGAGCTGTTTTTT
clone size: NA; J gene: TRBJ2-7; D gene: TRBD2; V gene: TRBV28; CDR3 protein: CASSLGGFGEQYF; CDR3 DNA: TGTGCCAGCAGTTTGGGAGGGTTTGGCGAGCAGTACTTC
clone size: NA; J gene: TRBJ2-3; D gene: TRBD1; V gene: TRBV10-3; CDR3 protein: CAISRGQRNTDTQYF; CDR3 DNA: TGTGCCATCAGTAGGGGACAGAGAAACACAGATACGCAGTATTTT
clone size: NA; J gene: TRBJ2-1; D gene: TRBD2; V gene: TRBV9; CDR3 protein: CASSVATSGSFEQFF; CDR3 DNA: TGTGCCAGCAGCGTAGCGACTAGCGGGAGCTTTGAGCAGTTCTTC
clone size: NA; J gene: TRBJ2-2; D gene: TRBD1; V gene: TRBV10-2; CDR3 protein: CASSEQGGNTGELFF; CDR3 DNA: TGCGCCAGCAGTGAACAGGGGGGGAACACCGGGGAGCTGTTTTTT
clone size: NA; J gene: TRBJ1-1; D gene: NA; V gene: TRBV11-2; CDR3 protein: CASSPTGGVAFF; CDR3 DNA: TGTGCCAGCAGTCCGACCGGGGGAGTAGCTTTCTTT